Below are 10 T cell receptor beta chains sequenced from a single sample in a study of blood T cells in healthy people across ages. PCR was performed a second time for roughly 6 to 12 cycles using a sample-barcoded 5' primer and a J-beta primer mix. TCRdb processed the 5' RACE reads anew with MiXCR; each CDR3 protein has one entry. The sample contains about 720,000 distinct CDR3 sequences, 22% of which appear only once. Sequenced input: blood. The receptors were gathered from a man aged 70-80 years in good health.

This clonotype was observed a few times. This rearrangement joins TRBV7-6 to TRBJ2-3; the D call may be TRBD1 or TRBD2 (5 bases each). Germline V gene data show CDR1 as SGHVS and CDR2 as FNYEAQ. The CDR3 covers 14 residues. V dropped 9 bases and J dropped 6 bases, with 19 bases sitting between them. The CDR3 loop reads CASVGAGDADTQYF. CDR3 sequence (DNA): TGTGCCAGTGTCGGGGCGGGCGACGCTGATACGCAGTATTTT.

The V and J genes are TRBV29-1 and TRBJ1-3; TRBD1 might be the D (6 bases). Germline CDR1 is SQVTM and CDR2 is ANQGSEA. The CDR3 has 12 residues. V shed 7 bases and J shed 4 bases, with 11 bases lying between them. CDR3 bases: TGCAGCGCCAGGACAGTGGGAAACACCATATATTTT. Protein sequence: CSARTVGNTIYF.

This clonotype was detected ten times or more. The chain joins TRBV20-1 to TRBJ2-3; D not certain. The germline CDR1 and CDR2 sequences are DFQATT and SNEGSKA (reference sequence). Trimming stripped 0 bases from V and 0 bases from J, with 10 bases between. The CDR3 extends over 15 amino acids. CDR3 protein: CSARDAATSTDTQYF. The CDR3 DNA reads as TGCAGTGCTAGAGACGCGGCAACCAGCACAGATACGCAGTATTTT.

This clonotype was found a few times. The CDR3 protein is CASSPDGTAFTDTQYF. The CDR3 nucleotides read TGTGCCAGCAGCCCAGACGGTACGGCTTTCACAGATACGCAGTATTTT. The chain links TRBV7-8 to TRBJ2-3; D gene ambiguous. The germline CDR1 and CDR2 sequences are SGHVS and FQNEAQ. V lost 5 bases to trimming and J lost 2 bases, with 17 bases between them. This CDR3 is built from 16 residues.

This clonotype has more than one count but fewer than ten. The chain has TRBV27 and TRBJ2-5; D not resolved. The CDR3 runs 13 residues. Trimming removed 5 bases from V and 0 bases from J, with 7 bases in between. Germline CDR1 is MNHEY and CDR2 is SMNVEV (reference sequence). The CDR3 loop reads CASSPHNQETQYF. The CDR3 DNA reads TGTGCCAGCAGTCCCCACAACCAAGAGACCCAGTACTTC.

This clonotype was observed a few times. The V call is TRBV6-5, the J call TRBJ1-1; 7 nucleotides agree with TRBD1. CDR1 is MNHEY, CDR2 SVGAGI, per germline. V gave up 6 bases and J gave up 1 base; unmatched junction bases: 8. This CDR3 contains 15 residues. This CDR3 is CASSHRQGRNTEAFF. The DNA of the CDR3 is TGTGCCAGCAGCCACCGACAGGGAAGGAACACTGAAGCTTTCTTT.

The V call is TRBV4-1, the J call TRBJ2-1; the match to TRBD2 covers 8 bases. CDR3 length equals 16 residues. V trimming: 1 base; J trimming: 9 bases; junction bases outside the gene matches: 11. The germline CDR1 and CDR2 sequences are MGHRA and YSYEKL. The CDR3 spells CASSQVTQREFSEQFF. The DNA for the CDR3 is TGCGCCAGCAGCCAAGTGACCCAGCGGGAGTTTAGTGAGCAGTTCTTC.

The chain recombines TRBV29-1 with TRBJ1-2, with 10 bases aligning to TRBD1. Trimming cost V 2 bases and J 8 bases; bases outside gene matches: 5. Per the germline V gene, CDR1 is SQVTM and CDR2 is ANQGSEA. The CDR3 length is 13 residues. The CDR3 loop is CSVEWDRGVGYTF. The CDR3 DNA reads TGCAGCGTTGAATGGGACAGGGGTGTAGGCTACACCTTC.

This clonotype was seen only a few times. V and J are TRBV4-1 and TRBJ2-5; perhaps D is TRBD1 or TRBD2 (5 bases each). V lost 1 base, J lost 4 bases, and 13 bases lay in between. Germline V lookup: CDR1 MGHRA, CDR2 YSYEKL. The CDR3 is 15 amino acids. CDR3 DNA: TGCGCCAGCAGCCAAGTACTTCACGGGACAGAGACCCAGTACTTC. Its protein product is CASSQVLHGTETQYF.

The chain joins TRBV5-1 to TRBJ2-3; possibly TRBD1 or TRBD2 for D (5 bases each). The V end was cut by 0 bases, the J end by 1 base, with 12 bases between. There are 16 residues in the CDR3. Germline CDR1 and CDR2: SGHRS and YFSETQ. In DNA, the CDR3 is TGCGCCAGCAGCTTGGACGGGACGGTCCGCACAGATACGCAGTATTTT. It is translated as CASSLDGTVRTDTQYF. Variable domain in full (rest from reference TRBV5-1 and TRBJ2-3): KAGVTQTPRYLIKTRGQQVTLSCSPISGHRSVSWYQQTPGQGLQFLFEYFSETQRNKGNFPGRFSGRQFSNSRSEMNVSTLELGDSALYLCASSLDGTVRTDTQYFGPGTRLTVL.